This T cell receptor (beta chain) derives from a study of cytomegalovirus exposure and HLA in healthy donors. As regards this clone: What it recognizes is unknown.

Study-level points and caveats: A later analysis reportedly identified an Asian-associated ancestry cluster as carrying fewer N-insertions than the approximately 670-donor mean.

Primers included in the PCR were 60 Vbeta and 13 Jbeta primers. In the original workflow: Later analysis identified some 80 million unique TCR beta chains, 8.5 million to 13 million shared. The data were produced by immunoSEQ multiplex PCR, yet TCRdb's version contains in-frame clones alone and is incomplete. Clonal size and the V and J genes are those of that table, whereas D and trimming came from the DNA. Found here are roughly 220,000 clones, about 70% of them singletons; the top ten hold 1.8%. Material for sequencing was PBMCs. This clonotype was obtained from a woman in her twenties or thirties in good health and CMV-seronegative.

For the CDR3, the DNA is TGTGCCTGGAGTCTGAGGGGGCTTGAAAAACTGTTTTTT. Translated: CAWSLRGLEKLFF. The chain has TRBV30 and TRBJ1-4; 7 positions match TRBD1. Looked up from germline, CDR1 is GTSNPN and CDR2 is SVGIG (reference sequence). The CDR3 runs to 13 residues. Trimming cost V 2 bases and J 7 bases; bases outside gene matches: 4.